This TCR beta chain emerged from a study of regulatory T cells in long-lasting Graves disease. This clonotype was recorded a few times. The antigen remains undetermined. The time point was: newly diagnosed GD, antithyroid drugs for less than 3 months. From RNA extracted from PBMCs, the TCR library was made. The CDR3 loop spans 12 amino acids. CDR1 and CDR2 (germline): SQVTM, ANQGSEA. The V end was cut by 7 bases, the J end by 6 bases, with 13 bases between. Overall study results and limits: The small sample size may have reduced accuracy.

The authors built TCR beta libraries using iRepertoire HTBI primers and Arm-PCR of CDR3 regions. TCRdb processed the multiplex PCR reads anew with MiXCR; each CDR3 protein has one entry. In the table there are a few hundred thousand distinct CDR3 sequences, roughly 15% of which are singletons. This same sample was also part of a study on T cells in Graves' hyperthyroidism and ophthalmopathy.

V usage is TRBV29-1 and J usage is TRBJ2-1; perhaps TRBD2 as D (6 bases). This TCR came from a woman aged 18 to 35 with Graves disease. The input for sequencing was peripheral blood mononuclear cells (PBMCs), taken at new diagnosis, from a patient treated with antithyroid drugs. This CDR3 is CSGKEGSNEQFF. CDR3 bases: TGCAGCGGGAAGGAGGGGAGCAATGAGCAGTTCTTC.